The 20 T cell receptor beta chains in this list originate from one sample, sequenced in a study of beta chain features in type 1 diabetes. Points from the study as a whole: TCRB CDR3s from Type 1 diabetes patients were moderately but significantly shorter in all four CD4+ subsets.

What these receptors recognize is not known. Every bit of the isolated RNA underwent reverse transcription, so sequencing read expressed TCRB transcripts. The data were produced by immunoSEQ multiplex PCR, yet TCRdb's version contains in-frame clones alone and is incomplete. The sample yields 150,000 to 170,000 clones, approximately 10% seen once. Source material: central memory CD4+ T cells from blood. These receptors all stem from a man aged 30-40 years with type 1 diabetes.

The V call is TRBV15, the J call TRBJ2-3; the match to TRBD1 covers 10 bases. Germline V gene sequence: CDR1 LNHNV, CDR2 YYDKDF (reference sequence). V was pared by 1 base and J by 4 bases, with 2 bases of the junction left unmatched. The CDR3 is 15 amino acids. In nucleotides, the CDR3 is TGTGCCACCAGCAGAGGACAGGGGGCGGCAGATACGCAGTATTTT. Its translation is CATSRGQGAADTQYF.

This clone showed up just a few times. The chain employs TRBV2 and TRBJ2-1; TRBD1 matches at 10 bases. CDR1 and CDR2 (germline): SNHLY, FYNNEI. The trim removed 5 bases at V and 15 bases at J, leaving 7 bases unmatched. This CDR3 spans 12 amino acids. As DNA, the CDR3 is TGTGCCAGCAGTCGGGACAGGGGACCGATGTTCTTC. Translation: CASSRDRGPMFF.

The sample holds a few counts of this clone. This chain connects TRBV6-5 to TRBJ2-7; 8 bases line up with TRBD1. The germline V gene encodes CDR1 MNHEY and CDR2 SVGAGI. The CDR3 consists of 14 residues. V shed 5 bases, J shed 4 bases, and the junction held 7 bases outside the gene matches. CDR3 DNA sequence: TGTGCCAGCAGTACCGGGACAGGAACTTACGAGCAGTACTTC. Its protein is CASSTGTGTYEQYF.

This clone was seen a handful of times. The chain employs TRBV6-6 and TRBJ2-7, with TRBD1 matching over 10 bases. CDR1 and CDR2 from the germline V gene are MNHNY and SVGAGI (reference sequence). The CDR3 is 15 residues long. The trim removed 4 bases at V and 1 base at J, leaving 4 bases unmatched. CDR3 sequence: CASSSPDRGSYEQYF. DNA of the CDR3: TGTGCCAGCAGTTCTCCGGACAGGGGGTCCTACGAGCAGTACTTC.

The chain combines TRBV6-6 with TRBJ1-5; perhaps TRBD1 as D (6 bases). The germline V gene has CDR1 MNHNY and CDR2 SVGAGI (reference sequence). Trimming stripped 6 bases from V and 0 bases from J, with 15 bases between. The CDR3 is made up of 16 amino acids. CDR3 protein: CASRTKQGYSNQPQHF. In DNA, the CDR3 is TGTGCCAGCAGAACAAAACAGGGTTATAGCAATCAGCCCCAGCATTTT.

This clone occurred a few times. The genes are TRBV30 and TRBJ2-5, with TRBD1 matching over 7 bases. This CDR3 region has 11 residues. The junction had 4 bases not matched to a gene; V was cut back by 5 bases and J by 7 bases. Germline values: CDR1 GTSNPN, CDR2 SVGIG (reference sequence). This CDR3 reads CAWAQGVTQYF. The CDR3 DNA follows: TGTGCCTGGGCCCAGGGGGTGACCCAGTACTTC. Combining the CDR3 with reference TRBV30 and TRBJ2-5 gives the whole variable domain SQTIHQWPATLVQPVGSPLSLECTVEGTSNPNLYWYRQAAGRGLQLLFYSVGIGQISSEVPQNLSASRPQDRQFILSSKKLLLSDSGFYLCAWAQGVTQYFGPGTRLLVL.

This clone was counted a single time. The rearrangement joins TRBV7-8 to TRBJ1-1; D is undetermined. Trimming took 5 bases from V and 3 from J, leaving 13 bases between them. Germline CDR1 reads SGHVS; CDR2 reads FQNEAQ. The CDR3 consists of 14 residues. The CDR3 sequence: CASSRSHSDTEAFF. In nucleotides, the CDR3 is TGTGCCAGCAGCCGCTCACATTCCGACACTGAAGCTTTCTTT. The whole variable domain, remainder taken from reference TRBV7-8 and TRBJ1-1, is GAGVSQSPRYKVAKRGQDVALRCDPISGHVSLFWYQQALGQGPEFLTYFQNEAQLDKSGLPSDRFFAERPEGSVSTLKIQRTQQEDSAVYLCASSRSHSDTEAFFGQGTRLTVV.

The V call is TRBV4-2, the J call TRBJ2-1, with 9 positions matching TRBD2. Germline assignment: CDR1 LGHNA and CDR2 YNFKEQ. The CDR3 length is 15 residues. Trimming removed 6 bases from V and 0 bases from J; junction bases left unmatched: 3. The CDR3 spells CASSQREDSYNEQFF. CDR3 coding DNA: TGTGCCAGCAGTCAGCGGGAGGACTCCTACAATGAGCAGTTCTTC.

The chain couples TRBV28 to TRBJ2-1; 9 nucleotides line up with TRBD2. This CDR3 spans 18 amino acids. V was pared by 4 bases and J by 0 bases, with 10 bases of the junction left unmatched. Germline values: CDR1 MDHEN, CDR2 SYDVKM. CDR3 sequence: CASSSISGREGSYNEQFF. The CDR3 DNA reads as TGTGCCAGCAGTTCTATTTCAGGGCGGGAGGGCTCCTACAATGAGCAGTTCTTC.

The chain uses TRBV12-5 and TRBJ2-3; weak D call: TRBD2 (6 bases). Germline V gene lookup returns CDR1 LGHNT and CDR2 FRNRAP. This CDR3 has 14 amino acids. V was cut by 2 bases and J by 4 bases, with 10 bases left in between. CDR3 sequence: CASGLMEGADTQYF. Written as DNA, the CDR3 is TGTGCTAGTGGTTTGATGGAGGGCGCAGATACGCAGTATTTT. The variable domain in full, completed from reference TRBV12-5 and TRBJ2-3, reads DARVTQTPRHKVTEMGQEVTMRCQPILGHNTVFWYRQTMMQGLELLAYFRNRAPLDDSGMPKDRFSAEMPDATLATLKIQPSEPRDSAVYFCASGLMEGADTQYFGPGTRLTVL.

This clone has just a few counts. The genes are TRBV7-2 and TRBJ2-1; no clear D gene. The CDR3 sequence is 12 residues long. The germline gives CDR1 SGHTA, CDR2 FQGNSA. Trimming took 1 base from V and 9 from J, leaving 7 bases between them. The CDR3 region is CASSLDFGEQFF. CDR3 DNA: TGTGCCAGCAGCTTAGATTTCGGTGAGCAGTTCTTC.

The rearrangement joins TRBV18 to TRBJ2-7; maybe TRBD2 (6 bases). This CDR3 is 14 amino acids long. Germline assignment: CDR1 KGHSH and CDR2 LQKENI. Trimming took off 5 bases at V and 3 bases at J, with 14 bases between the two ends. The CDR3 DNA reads TGTGCCAGCTCAGGACGTAGCGGAGTCTACGAGCAGTACTTC. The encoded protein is CASSGRSGVYEQYF.

In DNA form, the CDR3 reads TGTGCCAGCAGCTTGGGAGGGGGGGGCCGTGGGACTGAAGCTTTCTTT. Translated: CASSLGGGGRGTEAFF. V gene TRBV5-4 combines with J gene TRBJ1-1, with D tentatively TRBD1 (6 bases). The length of the CDR3 is 16 residues. Trimming stripped 0 bases from V and 5 bases from J, with 17 bases between. CDR1 and CDR2 from the germline V gene are SGHNT and YYREEE (reference sequence). Full variable domain (rest looked up from reference TRBV5-4 and TRBJ1-1): ETGVTQSPTHLIKTRGQQVTLRCSSQSGHNTVSWYQQALGQGPQFIFQYYREEENGRGNFPPRFSGLQFPNYSSELNVNALELDDSALYLCASSLGGGGRGTEAFFGQGTRLTVV.

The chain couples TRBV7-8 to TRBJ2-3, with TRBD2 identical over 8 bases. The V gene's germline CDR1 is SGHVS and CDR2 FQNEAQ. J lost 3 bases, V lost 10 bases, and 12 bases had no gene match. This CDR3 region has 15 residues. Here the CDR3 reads CATRGWQRETDTQYF. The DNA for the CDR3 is TGTGCCACCCGAGGATGGCAGCGGGAGACAGATACGCAGTATTTT.

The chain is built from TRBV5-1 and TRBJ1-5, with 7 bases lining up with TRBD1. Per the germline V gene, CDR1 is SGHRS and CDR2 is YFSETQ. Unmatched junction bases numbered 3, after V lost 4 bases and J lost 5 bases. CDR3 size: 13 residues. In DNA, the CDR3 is TGCGCCAGCAGCAGGGACAGCGATCAGCCCCAGCATTTT. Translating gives CASSRDSDQPQHF.

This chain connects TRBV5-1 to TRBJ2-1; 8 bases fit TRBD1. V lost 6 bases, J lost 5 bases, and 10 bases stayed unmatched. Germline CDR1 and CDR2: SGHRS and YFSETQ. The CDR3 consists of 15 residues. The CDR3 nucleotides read TGCGCCAGCACCCTAGGACAGGGCTGGGACAATGAGCAGTTCTTC. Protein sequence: CASTLGQGWDNEQFF.

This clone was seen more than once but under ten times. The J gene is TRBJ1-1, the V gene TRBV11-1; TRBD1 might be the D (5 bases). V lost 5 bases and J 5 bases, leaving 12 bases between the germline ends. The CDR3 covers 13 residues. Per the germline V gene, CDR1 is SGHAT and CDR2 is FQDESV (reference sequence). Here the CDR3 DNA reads TGTGCCAGCAGCAAAAGGAGGGGTACTGAAGCTTTCTTT. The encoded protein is CASSKRRGTEAFF.

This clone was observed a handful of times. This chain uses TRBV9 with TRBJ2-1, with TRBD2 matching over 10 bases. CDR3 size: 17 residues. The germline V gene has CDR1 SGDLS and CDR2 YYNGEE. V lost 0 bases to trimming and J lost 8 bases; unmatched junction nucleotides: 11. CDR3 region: CASSVGWSGRANDEQFF. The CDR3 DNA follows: TGTGCCAGCAGCGTAGGGTGGAGCGGGAGGGCCAACGATGAGCAGTTCTTC.

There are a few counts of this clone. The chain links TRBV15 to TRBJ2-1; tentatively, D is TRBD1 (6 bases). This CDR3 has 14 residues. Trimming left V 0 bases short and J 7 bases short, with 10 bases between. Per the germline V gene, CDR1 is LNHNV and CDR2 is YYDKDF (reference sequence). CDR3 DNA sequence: TGTGCCACCAGCAGAGATAAGGGGGAGAATGAGCAGTTCTTC. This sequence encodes CATSRDKGENEQFF.

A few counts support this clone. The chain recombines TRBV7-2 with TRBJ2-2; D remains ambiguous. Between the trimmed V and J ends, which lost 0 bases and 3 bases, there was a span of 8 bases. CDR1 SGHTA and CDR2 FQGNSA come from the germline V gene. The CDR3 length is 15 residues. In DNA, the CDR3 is TGTGCCAGCAGCTTAGCGCCTAGTCACACCGGGGAGCTGTTTTTT. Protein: CASSLAPSHTGELFF. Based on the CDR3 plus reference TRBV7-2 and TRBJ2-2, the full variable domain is GAGVSQSPSNKVTEKGKDVELRCDPISGHTALYWYRQSLGQGLEFLIYFQGNSAPDKSGLPSDRFSAERTGGSVSTLTIQRTQQEDSAVYLCASSLAPSHTGELFFGEGSRLTVL.